This T cell receptor beta chain was recorded in a study of T cell responses to AZD1222 COVID-19 vaccine. About this clone: Its specificity is unknown.

CDR1 and CDR2 from the germline V gene are LNHDA and SQIVND (reference sequence). CDR3 length: 14 residues. V gave up 5 bases and J gave up 5 bases, with 13 bases separating them. Study-level points and caveats: It was only six AZD1222 recipients who were seropositive at baseline. Of spike-specific TCRs, nearly half reportedly target regions left unmutated in variants.

TCRdb's copy holds only in-frame clones and misses some; the assay was immunoSEQ multiplex PCR. The data contain 80,000 to 100,000 clones, 80% to 90% of them singletons. The clonotype comes from an adult in good health. Sequenced material: peripheral blood, taken on day 0 of AZD1222 vaccination. The chain couples TRBV19 to TRBJ1-5; no firm D call. The CDR3 DNA sequence: TGTGCCAGTAGTCCCCCCCTTGGTTATCAGCCCCAGCATTTT. It specifies CASSPPLGYQPQHF.